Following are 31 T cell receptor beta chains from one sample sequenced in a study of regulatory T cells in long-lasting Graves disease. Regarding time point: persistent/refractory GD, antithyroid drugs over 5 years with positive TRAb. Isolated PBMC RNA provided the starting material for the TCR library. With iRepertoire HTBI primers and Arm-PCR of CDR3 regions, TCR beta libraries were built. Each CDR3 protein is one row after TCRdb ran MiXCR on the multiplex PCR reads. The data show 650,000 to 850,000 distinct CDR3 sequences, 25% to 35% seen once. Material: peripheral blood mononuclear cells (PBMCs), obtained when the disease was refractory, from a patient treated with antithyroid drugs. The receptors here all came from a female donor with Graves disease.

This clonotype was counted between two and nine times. The CDR3 spells CASTDTNSYEQYF. The CDR3, as DNA: TGTGCCTCCACGGACACAAACTCCTACGAGCAGTACTTC. This rearrangement joins TRBV30 to TRBJ2-7; possible D gene TRBD1, 5 bases. Germline CDR1 and CDR2: GTSNPN and SVGIG (reference sequence). This CDR3 has 13 residues. Trimming removed 7 bases from V and 0 bases from J, with 13 bases in between.

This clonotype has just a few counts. The CDR3 spells CASRKDGNTEAFF. As DNA, the CDR3 is TGTGCCAGCAGGAAGGACGGGAACACTGAAGCTTTCTTT. V and J are TRBV6-2 or TRBV6-3 and TRBJ1-1, with D uncertain. This CDR3 comprises 13 residues. Trimming pared 6 bases from V and 1 base from J, leaving 9 bases between. Germline CDR1 and CDR2: MNHEY and SVGEGT.

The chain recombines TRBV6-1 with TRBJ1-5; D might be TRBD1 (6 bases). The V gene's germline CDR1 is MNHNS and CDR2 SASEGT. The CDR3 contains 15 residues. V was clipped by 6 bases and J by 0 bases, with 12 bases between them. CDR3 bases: TGTGCCAGCAGGCCCACAGGGAATAGCAATCAGCCCCAGCATTTT. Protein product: CASRPTGNSNQPQHF.

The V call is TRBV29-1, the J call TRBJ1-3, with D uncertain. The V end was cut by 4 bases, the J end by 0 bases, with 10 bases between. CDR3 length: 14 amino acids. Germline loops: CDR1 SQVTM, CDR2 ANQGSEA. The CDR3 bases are TGCAGCGTTGTCTGGACCCTCTCTGGAAACACCATATATTTT. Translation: CSVVWTLSGNTIYF.

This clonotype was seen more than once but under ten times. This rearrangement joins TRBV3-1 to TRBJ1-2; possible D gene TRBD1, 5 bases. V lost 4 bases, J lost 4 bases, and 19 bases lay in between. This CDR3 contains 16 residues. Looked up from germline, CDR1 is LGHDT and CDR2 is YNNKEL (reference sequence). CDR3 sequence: CASSPTKTGGLYGYTF. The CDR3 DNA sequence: TGTGCCAGCAGCCCGACCAAAACGGGGGGACTCTATGGCTACACCTTC.

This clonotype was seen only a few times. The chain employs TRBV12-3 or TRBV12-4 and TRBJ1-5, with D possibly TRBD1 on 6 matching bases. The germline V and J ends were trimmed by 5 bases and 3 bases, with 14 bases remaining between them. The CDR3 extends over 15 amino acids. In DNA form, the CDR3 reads TGTGCCAGCAGTAGGGGGGCATCTCCCAATCAGCCCCAGCATTTT. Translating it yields CASSRGASPNQPQHF.

The CDR3 loop is CASRRLAGGNTGELFF. CDR3 nucleotide sequence: TGTGCCAGCAGACGACTAGCGGGAGGGAACACCGGGGAGCTGTTTTTT. J is TRBJ2-2 and V is TRBV6-1, with TRBD2 matching over 13 bases. Germline lookup yields CDR1 MNHNS and CDR2 SASEGT. The V segment lost 6 bases and the J segment 1 base; nucleotides outside the gene matches: 2. The CDR3 is made up of 16 amino acids.

The CDR3 sequence: CASSLAGMSEKLFF. The CDR3 DNA reads as TGTGCCAGCAGCTTGGCTGGGATGAGTGAAAAACTGTTTTTT. V is TRBV5-4 and J is TRBJ1-4; D is unresolved. Looked up from germline, CDR1 is SGHNT and CDR2 is YYREEE (reference sequence). The CDR3 is 14 amino acids. Trimming left V 0 bases short and J 7 bases short, with 10 bases between. Combining the CDR3 with reference TRBV5-4 and TRBJ1-4 gives the whole variable domain ETGVTQSPTHLIKTRGQQVTLRCSSQSGHNTVSWYQQALGQGPQFIFQYYREEENGRGNFPPRFSGLQFPNYSSELNVNALELDDSALYLCASSLAGMSEKLFFGSGTQLSVL.

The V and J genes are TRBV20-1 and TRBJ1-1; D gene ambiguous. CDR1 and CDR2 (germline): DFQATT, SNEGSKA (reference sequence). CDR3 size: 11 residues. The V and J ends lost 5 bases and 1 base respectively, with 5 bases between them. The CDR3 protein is CSAARNTEAFF. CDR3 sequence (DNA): TGCAGTGCTGCGAGGAACACTGAAGCTTTCTTT.

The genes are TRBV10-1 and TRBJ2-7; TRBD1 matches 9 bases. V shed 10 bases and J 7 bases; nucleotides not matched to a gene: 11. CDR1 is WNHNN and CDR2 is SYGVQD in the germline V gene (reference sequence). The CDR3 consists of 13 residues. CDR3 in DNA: TGCGCCACCCCGGGACAGGGCTTTCGAGAGCAGTACTTC. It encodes CATPGQGFREQYF.

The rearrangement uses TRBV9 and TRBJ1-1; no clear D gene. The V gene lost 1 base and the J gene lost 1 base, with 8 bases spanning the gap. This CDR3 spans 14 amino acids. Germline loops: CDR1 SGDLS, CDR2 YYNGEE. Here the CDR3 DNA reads TGTGCCAGCAGCGTATCCCCGAGGAACACTGAAGCTTTCTTT. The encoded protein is CASSVSPRNTEAFF. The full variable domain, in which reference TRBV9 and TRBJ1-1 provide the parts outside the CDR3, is DSGVTQTPKHLITATGQRVTLRCSPRSGDLSVYWYQQSLDQGLQFLIQYYNGEERAKGNILERFSAQQFPDLHSELNLSSLELGDSALYFCASSVSPRNTEAFFGQGTRLTVV.

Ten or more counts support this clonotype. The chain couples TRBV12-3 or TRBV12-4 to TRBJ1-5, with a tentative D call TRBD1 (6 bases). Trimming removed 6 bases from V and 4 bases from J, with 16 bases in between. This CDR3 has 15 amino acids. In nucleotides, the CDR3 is TGTGCCAGCAGAATGACAGGAGGGGGTAATCAGCCCCAGCATTTT. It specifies CASRMTGGGNQPQHF.

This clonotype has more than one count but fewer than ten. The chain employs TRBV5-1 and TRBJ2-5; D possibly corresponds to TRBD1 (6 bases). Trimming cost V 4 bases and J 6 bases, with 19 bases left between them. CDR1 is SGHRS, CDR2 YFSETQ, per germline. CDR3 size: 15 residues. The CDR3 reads CASSVGTNFGQTQYF. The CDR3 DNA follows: TGCGCCAGCAGCGTCGGGACAAACTTCGGGCAGACCCAGTACTTC.

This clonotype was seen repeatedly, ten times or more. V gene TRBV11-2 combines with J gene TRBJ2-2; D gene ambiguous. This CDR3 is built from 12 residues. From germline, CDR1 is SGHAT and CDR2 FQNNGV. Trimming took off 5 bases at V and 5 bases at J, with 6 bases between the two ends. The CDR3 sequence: CASSHLTGELFF. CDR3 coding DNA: TGTGCCAGCAGCCACCTGACCGGGGAGCTGTTTTTT.

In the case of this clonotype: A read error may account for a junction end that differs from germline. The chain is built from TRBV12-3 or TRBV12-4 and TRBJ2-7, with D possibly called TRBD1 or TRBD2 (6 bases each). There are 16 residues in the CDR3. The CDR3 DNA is TGTGTCAGCAGTTTGGGGTTGGGGGGCGTTATCTACGAGCAGTACTTC. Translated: CVSSLGLGGVIYEQYF.

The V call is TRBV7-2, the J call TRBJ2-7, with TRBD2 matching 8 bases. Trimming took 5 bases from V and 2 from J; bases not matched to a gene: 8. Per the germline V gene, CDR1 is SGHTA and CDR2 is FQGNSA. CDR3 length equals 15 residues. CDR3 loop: CASSAGGLATYEQYF. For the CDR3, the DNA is TGTGCCAGCAGCGCGGGAGGACTAGCAACCTACGAGCAGTACTTC.

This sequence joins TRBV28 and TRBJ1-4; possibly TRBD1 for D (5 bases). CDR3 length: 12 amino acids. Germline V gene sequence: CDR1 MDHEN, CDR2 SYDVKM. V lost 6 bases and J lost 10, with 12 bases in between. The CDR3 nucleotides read TGTGCCAGCAGGGAGGGGCGCGGAAAACTGTTTTTT. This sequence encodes CASREGRGKLFF.

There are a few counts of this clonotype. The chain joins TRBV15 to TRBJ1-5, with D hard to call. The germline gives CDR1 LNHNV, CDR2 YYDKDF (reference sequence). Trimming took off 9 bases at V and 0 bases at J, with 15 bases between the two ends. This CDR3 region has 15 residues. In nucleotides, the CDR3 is TGTGCCACTTCCGGGGAGGCCGATAGCAATCAGCCCCAGCATTTT. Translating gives CATSGEADSNQPQHF.

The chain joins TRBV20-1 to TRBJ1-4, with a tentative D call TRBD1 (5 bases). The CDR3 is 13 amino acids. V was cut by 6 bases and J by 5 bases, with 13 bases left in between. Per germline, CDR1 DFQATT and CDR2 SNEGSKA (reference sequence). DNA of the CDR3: TGCAGTGCAGCGGGACGGATAAATGAAAAACTGTTTTTT. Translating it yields CSAAGRINEKLFF.

Here the CDR3 DNA reads TGTGCCAGCAGCCACCGGGAAGGGAATGGCTACACCTTC. The encoded protein is CASSHREGNGYTF. The rearrangement uses TRBV11-1 and TRBJ1-2; no clear D. CDR1 is SGHAT, CDR2 FQDESV, per germline (reference sequence). Trimming cost V 5 bases and J 6 bases, with 13 bases left between them. The CDR3 loop spans 13 amino acids.

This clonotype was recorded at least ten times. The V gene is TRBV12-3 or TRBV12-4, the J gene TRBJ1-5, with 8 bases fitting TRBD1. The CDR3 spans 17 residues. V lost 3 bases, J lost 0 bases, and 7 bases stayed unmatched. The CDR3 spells CASSFGLGTGSNQPQHF. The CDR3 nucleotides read TGTGCCAGCAGTTTCGGTCTCGGGACAGGTAGCAATCAGCCCCAGCATTTT.

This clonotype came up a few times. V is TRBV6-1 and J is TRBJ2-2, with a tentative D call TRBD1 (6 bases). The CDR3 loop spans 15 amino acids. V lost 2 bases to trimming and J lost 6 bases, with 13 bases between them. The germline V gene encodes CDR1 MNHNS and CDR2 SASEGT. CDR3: CASSESLNRAGELFF. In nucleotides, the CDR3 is TGTGCCAGCAGTGAAAGTTTAAACAGGGCCGGGGAGCTGTTTTTT.

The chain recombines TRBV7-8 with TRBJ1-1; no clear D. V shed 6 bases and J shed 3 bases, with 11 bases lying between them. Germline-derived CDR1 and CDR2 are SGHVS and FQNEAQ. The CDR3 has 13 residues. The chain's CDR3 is CASSHSPYTEAFF. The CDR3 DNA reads TGTGCCAGCAGTCACTCCCCGTACACTGAAGCTTTCTTT.

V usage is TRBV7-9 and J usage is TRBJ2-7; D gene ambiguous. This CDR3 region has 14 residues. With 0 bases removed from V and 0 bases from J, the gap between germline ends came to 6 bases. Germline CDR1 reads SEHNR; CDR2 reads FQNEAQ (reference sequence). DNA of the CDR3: TGTGCCAGCAGCTTAGCCCAGAGCTCCTACGAGCAGTACTTC. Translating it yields CASSLAQSSYEQYF.

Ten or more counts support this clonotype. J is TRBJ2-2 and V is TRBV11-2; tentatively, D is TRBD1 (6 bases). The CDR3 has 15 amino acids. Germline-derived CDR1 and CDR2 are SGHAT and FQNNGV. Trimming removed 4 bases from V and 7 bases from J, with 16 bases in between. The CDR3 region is CASSSRQERSGELFF. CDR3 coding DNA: TGTGCCAGCAGCTCTCGACAGGAACGTAGCGGGGAGCTGTTTTTT.

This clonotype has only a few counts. The CDR3 loop is CASSLFPGQGALLAGGPRGNIQYF. The CDR3 DNA reads as TGTGCCAGCAGTTTATTCCCGGGACAGGGGGCTCTGCTAGCGGGAGGACCGAGGGGAAACATTCAGTACTTC. The chain combines TRBV28 with TRBJ2-4; tentatively, D is TRBD1 (12 bases). Deletions cut 1 base from V and 6 bases from J, with 40 bases between. Germline CDR1 is MDHEN and CDR2 is SYDVKM. This CDR3 is 24 amino acids long.

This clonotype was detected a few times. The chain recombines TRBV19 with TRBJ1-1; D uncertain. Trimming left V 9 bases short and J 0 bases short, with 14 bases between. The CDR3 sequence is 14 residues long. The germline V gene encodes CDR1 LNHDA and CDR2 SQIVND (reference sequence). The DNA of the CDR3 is TGTGCCAGCAACACCCCCCTCGTGAACACTGAAGCTTTCTTT. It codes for CASNTPLVNTEAFF.

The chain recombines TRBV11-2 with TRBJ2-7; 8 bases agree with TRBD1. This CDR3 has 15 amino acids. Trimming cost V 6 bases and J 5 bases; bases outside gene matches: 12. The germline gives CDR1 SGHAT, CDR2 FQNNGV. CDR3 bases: TGTGCCAGCAGTTACTCCGATGACAGGGGAGACGAGCAGTACTTC. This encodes CASSYSDDRGDEQYF.

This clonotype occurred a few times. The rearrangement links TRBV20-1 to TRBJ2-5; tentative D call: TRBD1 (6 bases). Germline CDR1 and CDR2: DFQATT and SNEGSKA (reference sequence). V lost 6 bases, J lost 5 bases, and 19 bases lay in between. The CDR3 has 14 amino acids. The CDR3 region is CSAFVSGTTETQYF. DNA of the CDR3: TGCAGTGCCTTCGTCTCTGGGACAACGGAGACCCAGTACTTC.

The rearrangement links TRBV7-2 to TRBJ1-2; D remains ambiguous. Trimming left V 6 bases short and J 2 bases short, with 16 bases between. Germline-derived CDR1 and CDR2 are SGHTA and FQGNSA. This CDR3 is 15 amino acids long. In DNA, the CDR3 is TGTGCCAGCAGTGGGGAAGGGATCAAAAACTATGGCTACACCTTC. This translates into CASSGEGIKNYGYTF.

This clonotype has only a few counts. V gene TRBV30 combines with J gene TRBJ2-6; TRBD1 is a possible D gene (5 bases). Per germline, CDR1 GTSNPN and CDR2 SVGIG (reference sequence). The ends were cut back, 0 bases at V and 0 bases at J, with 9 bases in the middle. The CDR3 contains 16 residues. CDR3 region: CAWSVSTASGANVLTF. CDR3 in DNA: TGTGCCTGGAGTGTATCGACAGCCTCTGGGGCCAACGTCCTGACTTTC.